Presented here are 5 T cell receptor beta chains from one specimen sequenced in a study of cytomegalovirus exposure and HLA in healthy donors. Primers for the PCR totalled 60 Vbeta and 13 Jbeta. Profiled with immunoSEQ multiplex PCR; TCRdb holds only in-frame clones, not every one. The sample contains 150,000 to 250,000 clones, approximately 79% of which appear only once. Sequencing input: PBMCs. The source of these receptors is a young woman in good health and CMV-seropositive.

This clone was recorded only once. In the same sample, other DNA sequences code for this CDR3. The rearrangement uses TRBV4-1 and TRBJ1-5; 7 bases match TRBD1. The V gene's germline CDR1 is MGHRA and CDR2 YSYEKL. The CDR3 contains 15 residues. V shed 1 base, J shed 4 bases, and the junction held 4 bases outside the gene matches. This CDR3 reads CASSQVGTVNQPQHF. The CDR3 region has the DNA TGCGCCAGCAGCCAAGTAGGGACAGTAAATCAGCCCCAGCATTTT.

This clone has more than one count but fewer than ten. The chain is built from TRBV5-6 and TRBJ2-7; D may be TRBD2 (6 bases). Germline V gene lookup returns CDR1 SGHDT and CDR2 YYEEEE. V was pared by 3 bases and J by 1 base, with 8 bases between. This CDR3 is built from 13 residues. The CDR3 DNA sequence: TGTGCCAGCAGCTGGGACTTTTCCTACGAGCAGTACTTC. It yields the protein CASSWDFSYEQYF.

This chain joins TRBV6-1 and TRBJ2-7, with TRBD2 identical over 13 bases. Germline lookup yields CDR1 MNHNS and CDR2 SASEGT. J was trimmed by 2 bases and V by 7 bases; bases with no gene match: 5. This CDR3 comprises 15 residues. The CDR3: CASNSGLAGTYEQYF. Here the CDR3 DNA reads TGTGCCAGCAACTCGGGACTAGCGGGAACCTACGAGCAGTACTTC.

The CDR3 coding sequence is TGTGCCAGCCGGGGTAGGGGGACAGGGAAGAACACTGAAGCTTTCTTT. Residues: CASRGRGTGKNTEAFF. The rearrangement links TRBV11-3 to TRBJ1-1, with 9 bases identical to TRBD1. Germline loops: CDR1 SGHNT, CDR2 YENEEA. The CDR3 totals 16 residues. J was trimmed by 1 base and V by 8 bases; bases with no gene match: 11.

CDR3: CASSNTGQGAPYTF. In DNA, the CDR3 is TGTGCCAGCAGCAATACGGGACAGGGGGCCCCCTACACCTTC. J is TRBJ1-2 and V is TRBV5-4, with 12 bases identical to TRBD1. From germline, CDR1 is SGHNT and CDR2 YYREEE (reference sequence). The trim removed 4 bases at V and 10 bases at J, leaving 8 bases unmatched. The CDR3 is 14 residues long.